This T cell receptor beta chain comes out of a study of T-cell reconstitution after alpha-beta-depleted transplantation in children (dated by TCRdb to about 2016). Context from the whole study: Using TCR repertoire profiling, the study quantitatively followed how T-cell immune reconstitution unfolded in children after TCRalphabeta/CD19-depleted allogeneic hematopoietic cell transplantation. General findings and caveats noted by the study authors: The apparently early alphabetaT-cell count recovery about two months after transplant was reportedly dependent on only several hundred rapidly expanded clones derived from non-depleted graft cells. In some patients, the high TCRbeta diversity seen at day 60 was put down to recipient T cells and intrathymic progenitors that had survived conditioning. Hyperexpanded clone frequencies declined over subsequent months; after one year, T-cell counts and TCRbeta diversity were mostly attributed to newly produced T cells.

This clonotype came up a few times. The target of this receptor is not known. Base qualities are not provided; no much larger clone lies one nucleotide away. The library was obtained by PCR. The run used an Illumina HiSeq 2500. TCR library preparation used molecular barcoding, with unique molecular identifiers applied to normalize quantification of the TCRbeta repertoire. In TCRdb, the public reads were trimmed at Q25 with fastp and aligned with MiXCR, with productive beta chains retained. Here each entry gathers all rows of one CDR3 protein and keeps the most common genes and DNA. The sample has about 980,000 distinct CDR3 sequences on record, roughly 29% of them singletons. The ten largest make up roughly 28% of the sample. V is shortened by 3 bases, J by 3 bases, and the region joining them spans 9 bases. Sequences MNHEY (CDR1) and SVGAGI (CDR2) are obtained from the germline V gene. From the cysteine up to the phenylalanine, the CDR3 has a length of 14 residues. Only CDR3 DNA is held: 42 bases, read in frame from base 1.

The treatment or condition label on this specimen signifies: allogeneic hematopoietic cell transplantation with graft depleted of TCRalphabeta T cells and CD19 B cells. TCRalphabeta/CD19-depleted allogeneic hematopoietic cell grafts were given to the transplant recipients, all of whom were children. The specimen comprised PBMCs, mostly from graft donor cells, sampled 360 days after TCRalphabeta/CD19-depleted stem cell transplant. This chain joins TRBV6-5 to TRBJ1-5, and possibly TRBD1, on 5 matching bases. The clonotype was recovered from a boy younger than two who had a stem cell transplant for SCID, so the T cells may come from the graft donor. The CDR3 is CASSYGALNQPQHF. In nucleotide form, the sequence is TGTGCCAGCAGTTATGGGGCCCTCAATCAGCCCCAGCATTTT.